This T cell receptor (beta chain) stems from a study of regulatory T cells in long-lasting Graves disease. The ends were cut back, 7 bases at V and 1 base at J, with 14 bases in the middle. CDR3 length: 14 amino acids. Germline V lookup: CDR1 MDHEN, CDR2 SYDVKM. Time point here: newly diagnosed GD, antithyroid drugs for less than 3 months. From RNA extracted from PBMCs, the TCR library was made. Through Arm-PCR of CDR3 regions and iRepertoire HTBI primers, TCR beta libraries were built. TCRdb re-analysed the multiplex PCR reads in MiXCR, keeping a single row per CDR3 protein. This table holds 400,000 to 450,000 distinct CDR3 sequences, over 15% found once. This clonotype has at least ten counts. The same specimen was also included in a second study, on T cells in Graves' hyperthyroidism and ophthalmopathy. As that report states: Hyperthyroidism of Graves' type that showed no ophthalmopathy progression within 18 months was stable. HTBI primers were the set used in a first-round RT-PCR of the TCR CDR3. Most thyroid clonotypes with frequency above 0.001 were detected in blood.

V and J are TRBV28 and TRBJ2-7; no reliable D call. The sample consisted of peripheral blood mononuclear cells (PBMCs), taken at new diagnosis, from a patient treated with antithyroid drugs. The clonotype was recovered from a woman in her thirties with Graves disease. CDR3 amino acids: CASKPGRMSYEQYF. The CDR3 DNA follows: TGTGCCAGCAAGCCAGGCCGGATGTCCTACGAGCAGTACTTC.